One and the same sample provided the 5 T cell receptor beta chains below, sequenced in a study of patients and donors after allogeneic stem cell transplantation. Via MiXCR, TCRdb re-called the RT-PCR reads, giving one row per CDR3 protein. The sample lists some 17,000 distinct CDR3 sequences, roughly 27% occurring once. Material for sequencing was blood, either unsorted or a sorted T cell fraction (not recorded which). The receptor set was obtained from a human donor who was either an allogeneic HSCT recipient or a stem cell or donor lymphocyte infusion donor (not recorded which). It is not recorded whose cells these are; they may come from a transplant donor.

This clonotype appeared a few times. V and J are TRBV6-6 and TRBJ1-5; 9 bases align to TRBD1. CDR1 is MNHNY and CDR2 is SVGAGI in the germline V gene (reference sequence). This CDR3 spans 17 amino acids. J gave up 5 bases and V 6 bases, and 14 bases lay outside the gene matches. CDR3 coding DNA: TGTGCCAGCAGGAAGGCGGGACAGGGCTATAGTGATCAGCCCCAGCATTTT. It is translated as CASRKAGQGYSDQPQHF.

Points on this clonotype: Given the absence of the conserved phenylalanine or tryptophan at the CDR3 end, a read error is likely. The chain combines TRBV6-4 with TRBJ1-2; D is perhaps TRBD1 (5 bases). Germline lookup yields CDR1 MRHNA and CDR2 SNTAGT. The CDR3 consists of 15 residues. The CDR3 loop reads CASSPPRDENYGYTS. For the CDR3, the DNA is TGTGCTAGCAGCCCACCTAGGGACGAGAACTATGGCTACACCTCC.

The rearrangement uses TRBV5-1 and TRBJ1-2; no definite D call. V lost 2 bases and J 5 bases, leaving 16 bases between the germline ends. CDR3 length equals 15 residues. Germline loops: CDR1 SGHRS, CDR2 YFSETQ. CDR3 amino acids: CASSFEHPADYGYTF. The CDR3 DNA follows: TGCGCCAGCAGCTTCGAACACCCAGCGGATTATGGCTACACCTTC. Full variable domain (remainder filled in from reference TRBV5-1 and TRBJ1-2): KAGVTQTPRYLIKTRGQQVTLSCSPISGHRSVSWYQQTPGQGLQFLFEYFSETQRNKGNFPGRFSGRQFSNSRSEMNVSTLELGDSALYLCASSFEHPADYGYTFGSGTRLTVV.

The chain recombines TRBV28 with TRBJ1-4, with D possibly matching TRBD1 (5 bases). The CDR3 is 14 amino acids. The V end was cut by 2 bases, the J end by 10 bases, with 14 bases between. Germline V gene lookup returns CDR1 MDHEN and CDR2 SYDVKM. The CDR3 bases are TGTGCCAGCAGTTTAGAGGTTCAGAGGGGAAAACTGTTTTTT. Its protein is CASSLEVQRGKLFF.

This clonotype was detected only a few times. This chain joins TRBV7-8 and TRBJ1-4; possible D gene TRBD1, 6 bases. Per the germline V gene, CDR1 is SGHVS and CDR2 is FQNEAQ. V dropped 6 bases and J dropped 4 bases, with 15 bases sitting between them. The CDR3 has 15 amino acids. The CDR3: CASRFTDSYNEKLFF. CDR3 DNA sequence: TGTGCCAGCAGGTTCACGGACAGCTATAATGAAAAACTGTTTTTT.